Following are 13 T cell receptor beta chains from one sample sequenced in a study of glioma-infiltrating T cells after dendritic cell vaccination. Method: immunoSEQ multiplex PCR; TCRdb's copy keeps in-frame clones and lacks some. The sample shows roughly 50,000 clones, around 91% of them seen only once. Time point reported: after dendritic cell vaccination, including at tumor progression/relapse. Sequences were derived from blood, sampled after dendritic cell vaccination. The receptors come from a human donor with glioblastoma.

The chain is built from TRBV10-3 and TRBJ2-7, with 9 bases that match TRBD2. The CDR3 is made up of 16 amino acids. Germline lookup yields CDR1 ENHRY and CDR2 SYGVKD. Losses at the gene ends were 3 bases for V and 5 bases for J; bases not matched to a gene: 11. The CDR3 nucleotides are TGTGCCATCAGTGACGGCGTTCGCGGGAGGGCCCACGAGCAGTACTTC. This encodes CAISDGVRGRAHEQYF.

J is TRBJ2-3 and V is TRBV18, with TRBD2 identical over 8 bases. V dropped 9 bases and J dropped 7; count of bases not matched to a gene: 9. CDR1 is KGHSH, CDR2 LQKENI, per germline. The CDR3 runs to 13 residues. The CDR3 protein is CASLGAGANTQYF. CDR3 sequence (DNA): TGTGCCAGTCTCGGAGCGGGGGCTAATACGCAGTATTTT.

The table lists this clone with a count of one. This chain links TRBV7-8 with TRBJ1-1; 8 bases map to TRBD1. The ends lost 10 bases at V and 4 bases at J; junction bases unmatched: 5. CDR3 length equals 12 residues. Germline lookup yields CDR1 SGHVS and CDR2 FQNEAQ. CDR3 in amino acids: CATTQGGTEAFF. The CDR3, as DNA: TGTGCCACCACACAGGGGGGCACTGAAGCTTTCTTT.

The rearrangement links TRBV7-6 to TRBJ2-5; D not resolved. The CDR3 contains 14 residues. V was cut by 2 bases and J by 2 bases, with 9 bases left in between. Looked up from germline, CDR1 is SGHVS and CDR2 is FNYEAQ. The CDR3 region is CASSLRTDQETQYF. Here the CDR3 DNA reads TGTGCCAGCAGCTTACGAACAGATCAAGAGACCCAGTACTTC.

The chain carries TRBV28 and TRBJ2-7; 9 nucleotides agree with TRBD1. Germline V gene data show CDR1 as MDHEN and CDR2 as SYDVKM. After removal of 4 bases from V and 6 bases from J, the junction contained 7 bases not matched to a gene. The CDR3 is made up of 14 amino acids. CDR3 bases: TGTGCCAGCAGTTGGGGGACAGGGCCCTTCGAGCAGTACTTC. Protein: CASSWGTGPFEQYF. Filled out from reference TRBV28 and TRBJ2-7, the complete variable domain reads DVKVTQSSRYLVKRTGEKVFLECVQDMDHENMFWYRQDPGLGLRLIYFSYDVKMKEKGDIPEGYSVSREKKERFSLILESASTNQTSMYLCASSWGTGPFEQYFGPGTRLTVT.

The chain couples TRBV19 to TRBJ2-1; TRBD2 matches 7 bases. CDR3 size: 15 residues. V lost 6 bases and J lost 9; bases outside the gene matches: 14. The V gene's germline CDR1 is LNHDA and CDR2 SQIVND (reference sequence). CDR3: CASSLPSGFITEQFF. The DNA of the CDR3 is TGTGCCAGTAGCCTCCCTAGCGGCTTTATCACTGAGCAGTTCTTC.

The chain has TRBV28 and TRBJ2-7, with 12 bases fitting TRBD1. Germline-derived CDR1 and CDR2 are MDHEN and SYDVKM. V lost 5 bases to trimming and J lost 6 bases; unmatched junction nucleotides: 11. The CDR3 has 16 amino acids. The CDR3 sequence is CASSVMGTGGIVEQYF. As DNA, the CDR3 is TGTGCCAGCAGTGTGATGGGGACAGGGGGCATTGTCGAGCAGTACTTC.

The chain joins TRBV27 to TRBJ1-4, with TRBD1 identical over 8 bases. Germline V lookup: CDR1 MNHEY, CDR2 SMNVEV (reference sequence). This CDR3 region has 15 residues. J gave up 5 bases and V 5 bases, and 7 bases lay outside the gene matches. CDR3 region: CASSPQRDRNEKLFF. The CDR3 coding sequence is TGTGCCAGCAGTCCCCAGAGGGACAGGAATGAAAAACTGTTTTTT.

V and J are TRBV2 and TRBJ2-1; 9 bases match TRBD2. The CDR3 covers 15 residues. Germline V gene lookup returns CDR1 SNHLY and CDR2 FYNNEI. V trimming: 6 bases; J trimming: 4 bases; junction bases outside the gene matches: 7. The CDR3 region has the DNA TGTGCCAGCAGCATAAGACTAGCGGCTTACAATGAGCAGTTCTTC. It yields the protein CASSIRLAAYNEQFF.

The DNA of the CDR3 is TGTGCCAGCAGCTTGGTCCACCAAACAGGGGGAAACACTGAAGCTTTCTTT. Translation gives CASSLVHQTGGNTEAFF. J is TRBJ1-1 and V is TRBV5-4; 8 nucleotides agree with TRBD1. Germline V CDR1 and CDR2: SGHNT, YYREEE (reference sequence). There are 17 residues in the CDR3. The V gene end was trimmed by 0 bases and the J gene end by 2 bases; junction bases not matched to a gene: 9. The complete variable domain, with remaining parts taken from reference TRBV5-4 and TRBJ1-1, reads ETGVTQSPTHLIKTRGQQVTLRCSSQSGHNTVSWYQQALGQGPQFIFQYYREEENGRGNFPPRFSGLQFPNYSSELNVNALELDDSALYLCASSLVHQTGGNTEAFFGQGTRLTVV.

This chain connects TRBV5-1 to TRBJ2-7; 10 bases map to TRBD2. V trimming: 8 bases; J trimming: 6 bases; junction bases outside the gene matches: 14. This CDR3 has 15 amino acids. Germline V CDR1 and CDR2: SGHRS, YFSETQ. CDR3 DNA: TGCGCCAGTAGCCCAGGAAGTCTAGCGGGAGTCGAGCAGTACTTC. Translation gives CASSPGSLAGVEQYF.

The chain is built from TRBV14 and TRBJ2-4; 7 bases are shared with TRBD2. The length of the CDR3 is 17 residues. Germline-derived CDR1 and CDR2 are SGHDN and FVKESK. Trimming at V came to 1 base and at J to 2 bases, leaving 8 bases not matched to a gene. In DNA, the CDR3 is TGTGCCAGCAGCCAAGGCTCGGCTAGCGGTTCCAAAAACATTCAGTACTTC. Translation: CASSQGSASGSKNIQYF.

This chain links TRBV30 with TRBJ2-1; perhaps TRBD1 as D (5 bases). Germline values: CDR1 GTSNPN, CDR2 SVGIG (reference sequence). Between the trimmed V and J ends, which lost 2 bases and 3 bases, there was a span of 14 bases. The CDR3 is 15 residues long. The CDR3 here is CAWSRQGKIYNEQFF. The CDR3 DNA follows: TGTGCCTGGAGTCGGCAGGGTAAAATCTACAATGAGCAGTTCTTC.